These 9 T cell receptor beta chains share one sample of origin, sequenced in a study of blood T cell repertoires in COVID-19. The method was immunoSEQ multiplex PCR; TCRdb's version includes in-frame clones alone and lacks a portion of them. The table shows roughly 330,000 clones, with around 87% occurring only once. The specimen was PBMCs or T cells enriched from blood (not recorded which). These receptors were taken from a woman aged 25-40 years who had recovered from COVID-19.

The chain has TRBV11-2 and TRBJ1-1; tentatively, D is TRBD1 (5 bases). Trimming pared 1 base from V and 3 bases from J, leaving 9 bases between. The CDR3 is 14 amino acids. Germline values: CDR1 SGHAT, CDR2 FQNNGV. The CDR3 nucleotides are TGTGCCAGCAGCTTAGTCGCGGGACACACTGAAGCTTTCTTT. It is translated as CASSLVAGHTEAFF.

The chain has TRBV3-1 (or the pseudogene TRBV3-2) and TRBJ2-7; D perhaps matches TRBD1 (6 bases). Germline values: CDR1 LGHDT, CDR2 YNNKEL (reference sequence). The CDR3 runs to 15 residues. With 3 bases removed from V and 2 bases from J, the gap between germline ends came to 14 bases. The CDR3 spells CASSQGRGYPYEQYF. As DNA, the CDR3 is TGTGCCAGCAGCCAGGGCAGGGGCTACCCCTACGAGCAGTACTTC.

The chain employs TRBV24-1 and TRBJ2-3; maybe TRBD1 (6 bases). V shed 5 bases and J shed 2 bases, with 10 bases lying between them. This CDR3 has 14 amino acids. In germline, CDR1 is KGHDR, CDR2 SFDVKD. CDR3 in amino acids: CATSVGASTDTQYF. CDR3 DNA: TGTGCCACCAGTGTGGGGGCATCCACAGATACGCAGTATTTT.

V gene TRBV4-3 combines with J gene TRBJ2-2, with D perhaps TRBD2 (7 bases). This CDR3 spans 17 amino acids. V dropped 0 bases and J dropped 5 bases, with 16 bases sitting between them. The germline gives CDR1 LGHNA, CDR2 YSLEER. The CDR3 region has the DNA TGCGCCAGCAGCCAAGAGGTTGGGGGGGCAGGAACCGGGGAGCTGTTTTTT. Amino acid sequence: CASSQEVGGAGTGELFF.

In its sample, this clone was seen once. V is TRBV5-1 and J is TRBJ2-7, with a tentative D call TRBD2 (5 bases). V was trimmed by 2 bases and J by 3 bases, leaving 9 bases between them. This CDR3 spans 13 amino acids. Germline values: CDR1 SGHRS, CDR2 YFSETQ. The CDR3 spells CASSFGGFYEQYF. CDR3 sequence (DNA): TGCGCCAGCAGCTTCGGCGGGTTCTACGAGCAGTACTTC. Supplemented by reference TRBV5-1 and TRBJ2-7, the full variable domain reads KAGVTQTPRYLIKTRGQQVTLSCSPISGHRSVSWYQQTPGQGLQFLFEYFSETQRNKGNFPGRFSGRQFSNSRSEMNVSTLELGDSALYLCASSFGGFYEQYFGPGTRLTVT.

The chain carries TRBV19 and TRBJ1-2; D unclear. V lost 5 bases and J 5 bases, leaving 12 bases between the germline ends. This CDR3 is built from 13 residues. Germline CDR1 and CDR2: LNHDA and SQIVND (reference sequence). The chain's CDR3 is CASSRRQVYGYTF. The CDR3 nucleotides read TGTGCCAGTAGTCGAAGGCAGGTATATGGCTACACCTTC.

The chain combines TRBV14 with TRBJ2-2, with a tentative D call TRBD2 (5 bases). The CDR3 is 16 residues long. Trimming removed 3 bases at V and 0 bases at J, with 11 bases between. CDR1 and CDR2 from the germline V gene are SGHDN and FVKESK. DNA of the CDR3: TGTGCCAGCAGCCAGGAGGTCTCTCCGAACACCGGGGAGCTGTTTTTT. Its protein is CASSQEVSPNTGELFF. The full variable domain, rest sourced from reference TRBV14 and TRBJ2-2, is EAGVTQFPSHSVIEKGQTVTLRCDPISGHDNLYWYRRVMGKEIKFLLHFVKESKQDESGMPNNRFLAERTGGTYSTLKVQPAELEDSGVYFCASSQEVSPNTGELFFGEGSRLTVL.

The V call is TRBV6-2 or TRBV6-3, the J call TRBJ1-6; no firm D call. V gave up 2 bases and J gave up 8 bases, with 16 bases separating them. The CDR3 loop spans 16 amino acids. The germline V gene encodes CDR1 MNHEY and CDR2 SVGEGT. The CDR3 DNA reads as TGTGCCAGCAGTTACCCGGGGATTGGACCGGATTCACCCCTCCACTTT. Translated, it gives CASSYPGIGPDSPLHF.

This clone was observed once. The chain couples TRBV6-5 to TRBJ1-2; a possible D gene is TRBD1 (6 bases). The CDR3 contains 15 residues. Trimming removed 6 bases from V and 8 bases from J, with 22 bases in between. CDR1 and CDR2 (germline): MNHEY, SVGAGI. DNA of the CDR3: TGTGCCAGCAGGGACAGACCCTCCAAACAGTCGGGCTACACCTTC. The encoded protein is CASRDRPSKQSGYTF.